Here is one TCR beta chain with its context. The source of the sample is a study of blood T cell repertoires in COVID-19. Whole-study context: T cells, B-cell-depleted T cells, or PBMCs supplied cDNA or gDNA.

Method: immunoSEQ multiplex PCR; TCRdb's copy keeps in-frame clones and lacks some. The repertoire consists of 25,000 to 30,000 clones, with about 90% occurring once and the leading ten covering less than 3.5%. Trimming removed 6 bases from V and 4 bases from J, with 10 bases in between. Germline V gives CDR1 MNHNY, CDR2 SVGAGI (reference sequence). This CDR3 is 14 amino acids long. V gene TRBV6-6 combines with J gene TRBJ2-6, with no clear D. Sequenced material: peripheral blood. The TCR sequence derives from a human donor in a cohort sampled during active COVID-19. CDR3 sequence: CASRYILGANVLTF. CDR3 bases: TGTGCCAGCAGATACATCCTGGGGGCCAACGTCCTGACTTTC.